The 22 T cell receptor beta chains below come from one sample, sequenced in a study of T cells after yellow fever vaccination. TCRdb called the 5' RACE reads again in MiXCR, with one record for every CDR3 protein. There are tens of thousands of distinct CDR3 sequences in the sample; roughly 7.7% occur only once, and roughly two fifths lies in the top ten. The sample was CD8+ T cells sorted from PBMCs, taken on the day of the yellow fever booster vaccination. The receptors come from a man aged 30-40 years who received the YFV17D yellow fever vaccine.

This clonotype was found a few times. The rearrangement uses TRBV6-2 or TRBV6-3 and TRBJ2-2; D gene ambiguous. V was clipped by 6 bases and J by 5 bases, with 16 bases between them. The germline V gene has CDR1 MNHEY and CDR2 SVGEGT. This CDR3 is built from 15 residues. This CDR3 is CASRARSQSTGELFF. The CDR3 coding sequence is TGTGCCAGCAGGGCCCGGTCACAATCTACCGGGGAGCTGTTTTTT.

In its sample, this clonotype was seen a few times. The chain's CDR3 is CASSEASNQPQHF. The CDR3 nucleotides are TGTGCCAGCAGCGAAGCTAGCAATCAGCCCCAGCATTTT. The chain joins TRBV9 to TRBJ1-5; D is unresolved. V was clipped by 3 bases and J by 0 bases, with 4 bases between them. The CDR3 runs 13 residues. The V gene's germline CDR1 is SGDLS and CDR2 YYNGEE.

The chain is built from TRBV12-5 and TRBJ2-2, with D unresolved. CDR1 and CDR2 from the germline V gene are LGHNT and FRNRAP. V was shortened by 1 base and J by 1 base, with 16 bases between the two germline ends. CDR3 length: 18 amino acids. The CDR3 sequence: CASGLDPEELLNTGELFF. The CDR3 DNA sequence: TGTGCTAGTGGTTTGGACCCCGAGGAGCTCCTGAACACCGGGGAGCTGTTTTTT.

J is TRBJ2-1 and V is TRBV11-2; D gene unclear. This CDR3 is 12 amino acids long. The germline V and J ends were trimmed by 0 bases and 6 bases, with 3 bases remaining between them. The germline V gene has CDR1 SGHAT and CDR2 FQNNGV. CDR3 bases: TGTGCCAGCAGCTTAGATGTCAATGAGCAGTTCTTC. It encodes CASSLDVNEQFF.

In its sample, this clonotype was seen a few times. Here the CDR3 DNA reads TGCGCCAGCACCTCGGGACTGCGATACAATGAGCAGTTCTTC. Translated: CASTSGLRYNEQFF. The rearrangement joins TRBV10-2 to TRBJ2-1, with D maybe TRBD2 (6 bases). Per the germline V gene, CDR1 is WSHSY and CDR2 is SAAADI. V was trimmed by 7 bases and J by 4 bases, leaving 14 bases between them. The CDR3 runs 14 residues.

This clonotype was seen once. This rearrangement joins TRBV7-9 to TRBJ1-5; D is perhaps TRBD1 (5 bases). V gave up 1 base and J gave up 6 bases, with 7 bases separating them. CDR3 size: 13 residues. In germline, CDR1 is SEHNR, CDR2 FQNEAQ (reference sequence). The CDR3 spells CASSLGGAQPQHF. CDR3 in DNA: TGTGCCAGCAGCTTAGGCGGGGCTCAGCCCCAGCATTTT.

This clonotype was observed many times. The V and J genes are TRBV12-3 or TRBV12-4 and TRBJ2-2; D call uncertain. V gave up 1 base and J gave up 6 bases, with 6 bases separating them. This CDR3 contains 13 residues. The CDR3 DNA sequence: TGTGCCAGCAGTTTAGAGGGTTCCGGGGAGCTGTTTTTT. It is translated as CASSLEGSGELFF.

The rearrangement joins TRBV6-5 to TRBJ2-7; D tentatively fits TRBD1 or TRBD2 (6 bases each). This CDR3 spans 12 amino acids. Per the germline V gene, CDR1 is MNHEY and CDR2 is SVGAGI. V lost 6 bases and J lost 6, with 12 bases in between. The CDR3 nucleotides are TGTGCCAGCAGGGGTGAGGGGGGCGAGCAGTACTTC. It translates to CASRGEGGEQYF.

This clonotype has ten or more counts. This chain uses TRBV15 with TRBJ2-1, with 8 bases lining up with TRBD2. Germline V CDR1 and CDR2: LNHNV, YYDKDF (reference sequence). The J segment lost 6 bases and the V segment lost 4 bases, leaving 8 bases of the junction unmatched. CDR3 length: 15 amino acids. This CDR3 is CATSNLGTSTNEQFF. The CDR3, as DNA: TGTGCCACCAGCAACCTTGGGACTAGTACCAATGAGCAGTTCTTC.

In nucleotides, the CDR3 is TGCAGTGCTAGAGCCCTTGGGGGAGGTACCGGGGAGCTGTTTTTT. Its protein is CSARALGGGTGELFF. The chain recombines TRBV20-1 with TRBJ2-2; D may be TRBD2 (6 bases). This CDR3 has 15 residues. With 1 base removed from V and 5 bases from J, the gap between germline ends came to 14 bases. Germline assignment: CDR1 DFQATT and CDR2 SNEGSKA (reference sequence).

This clonotype came up a few times. This sequence joins TRBV6-2 or TRBV6-3 and TRBJ2-1; 14 positions match TRBD2. Germline V gene sequence: CDR1 MNHEY, CDR2 SVGEGT. The CDR3 is 16 residues long. V shed 7 bases and J 7 bases; nucleotides not matched to a gene: 9. The CDR3 DNA reads TGTGCCAGCACCGAACCGGGACTAGCGGGAGATAATGAGCAGTTCTTC. It encodes CASTEPGLAGDNEQFF.

The rearrangement links TRBV20-1 to TRBJ1-1; TRBD1 matches 9 bases. Trimming removed 7 bases from V and 6 bases from J; junction bases left unmatched: 6. CDR1 and CDR2 (germline): DFQATT, SNEGSKA (reference sequence). This CDR3 contains 12 residues. This CDR3 is CSVKQGAAEAFF. The CDR3 nucleotides are TGCAGTGTCAAACAGGGGGCGGCTGAAGCTTTCTTT.

This clonotype showed up just a few times. The chain combines TRBV27 with TRBJ2-7; D is ambiguous. Between the trimmed V and J ends, which lost 3 bases and 0 bases, there was a span of 12 bases. The CDR3 consists of 15 residues. Germline V gives CDR1 MNHEY, CDR2 SMNVEV (reference sequence). CDR3 sequence (DNA): TGTGCCAGCAGTTTTTCGGGCCAGAGCTCCTACGAGCAGTACTTC. Translation: CASSFSGQSSYEQYF.

The chain carries TRBV12-3 or TRBV12-4 and TRBJ1-5; the D gene is possibly TRBD1 (5 bases). The V end was cut by 8 bases, the J end by 2 bases, with 19 bases between. This CDR3 is 16 amino acids long. This CDR3 reads CASPFWGGLRNQPQHF. The CDR3 DNA sequence: TGTGCCAGCCCTTTCTGGGGGGGGTTACGCAATCAGCCCCAGCATTTT.

This clonotype was picked up a small number of times. This chain connects TRBV4-3 to TRBJ2-2; 8 bases line up with TRBD2. This CDR3 has 17 residues. V lost 5 bases, J lost 4 bases, and 12 bases stayed unmatched. CDR1 and CDR2 (germline): LGHNA, YSLEER. The CDR3 region has the DNA TGCGCCAGCAGCTTTGTTTCGGGACTAGAGGCCACCGGGGAGCTGTTTTTT. Translation: CASSFVSGLEATGELFF.

In regard to this clonotype: A read error may produce the germline difference seen at one junction end. The gene calls are TRBV11-2 and TRBJ2-4; D is ambiguous. The CDR3 spans 12 residues. Looked up from germline, CDR1 is SGHAT and CDR2 is FQNNGV. Here the CDR3 reads CASSLGLADLSF. The DNA for the CDR3 is TGTGCCAGCAGCTTAGGTTTGGCCGACCTTAGCTTC.

On this clonotype: An end of the junction differs from the germline gene, which may be a read error. The chain links TRBV12-3 or TRBV12-4 to TRBJ2-1; weak D call: TRBD2 (5 bases). The length of the CDR3 is 18 residues. Here the CDR3 DNA reads TGTGCCTGCAGTTTCCAGACTACGACTCCTCACTCCTACAATGAGCAGTTCTTC. Encoded protein: CACSFQTTTPHSYNEQFF.

This clonotype was detected ten times or more. The chain joins TRBV4-1 to TRBJ2-7; TRBD2 matches at 10 bases. V dropped 2 bases and J dropped 4; count of bases not matched to a gene: 5. This CDR3 has 15 amino acids. Per germline, CDR1 MGHRA and CDR2 YSYEKL. In DNA, the CDR3 is TGCGCCAGCAGCCAAAGGCTAGCGGGAGTTTACGAGCAGTACTTC. Translation: CASSQRLAGVYEQYF.

The chain carries TRBV4-3 and TRBJ2-3; D call uncertain. The length of the CDR3 is 14 residues. Looked up from germline, CDR1 is LGHNA and CDR2 is YSLEER. With 2 bases removed from V and 2 bases from J, the gap between germline ends came to 8 bases. The CDR3 region is CASSQTLYTDTQYF. The CDR3 DNA reads as TGCGCCAGCAGCCAAACACTCTACACAGATACGCAGTATTTT.

There are a few counts of this clonotype. The chain uses TRBV20-1 and TRBJ2-7; perhaps TRBD1 as D (6 bases). CDR3 length equals 15 residues. Germline V gene sequence: CDR1 DFQATT, CDR2 SNEGSKA (reference sequence). Trimming took off 4 bases at V and 1 base at J, with 17 bases between the two ends. Here the CDR3 reads CSATDDLQGSYEQYF. The CDR3 region has the DNA TGCAGTGCTACCGATGACCTTCAGGGGTCCTACGAGCAGTACTTC.

This clonotype was seen a handful of times. This chain uses TRBV5-5 with TRBJ1-5; a possible D gene is TRBD1 (6 bases). The CDR3 covers 14 residues. CDR1 is SGHKS and CDR2 is YYEKEE in the germline V gene (reference sequence). The V gene lost 4 bases and the J gene lost 5 bases, with 13 bases spanning the gap. CDR3: CASSRTQGYQPQHF. CDR3 bases: TGTGCCAGCAGCAGGACACAGGGATATCAGCCCCAGCATTTT.

In its sample, this clonotype was seen a few times. The J gene is TRBJ2-3, the V gene TRBV11-2, with TRBD2 matching 7 bases. Germline V gene lookup returns CDR1 SGHAT and CDR2 FQNNGV. V lost 3 bases and J lost 2; bases outside the gene matches: 14. CDR3 length: 18 residues. CDR3 nucleotides: TGTGCCAGCAGCTTGGAACTCACTAGCGCCTTACTCACAGATACGCAGTATTTT. Translating it yields CASSLELTSALLTDTQYF.